This TCR beta chain stems from a study of Ad26.COV2.S vaccination and SARS-CoV-2 variants. Described treatment: about 20 received Ad26.COV2.S at low or high dose, single or two shots; about 5 received placebo; per-sample allocation not given. Material that was analyzed had been drawn on day 63 after the first vaccine or placebo injection. Method: immunoSEQ multiplex PCR; TCRdb's copy keeps in-frame clones and lacks some. Of about 680,000 clones listed, roughly nine tenths are singletons. The input for sequencing was peripheral blood, taken in a trial of Ad26.COV2.S vaccine versus placebo. The receptor was derived from a person between 18 and 65 years old who received the Ad26.COV2.S COVID-19 vaccine or a placebo.

The CDR3 sequence: CASSQVRETQYF. The CDR3 coding sequence is TGTGCCAGCAGCCAAGTCAGGGAGACCCAGTACTTC. The V and J genes are TRBV14 and TRBJ2-5; no clear D. Germline assignment: CDR1 SGHDN and CDR2 FVKESK. The CDR3 spans 12 residues. Deletions cut 1 base from V and 5 bases from J, with 5 bases between.